Listed here are 27 T cell receptor beta chains from one sample, sequenced in a study of shared clonotypes between healthy human individuals. Positively selected for CCR7, the CD45RO-negative cells used as naive CD8 cells excluded terminally differentiated effector memory CD45RA+ cells. Sequencing was performed with immunoSEQ multiplex PCR; in TCRdb, only in-frame clones are kept and a portion is missing. The repertoire holds under 1 million clones, with 90% to 97% as singletons. The specimen was naive CD8+ T cells sorted from blood. These receptors all come from a man aged 30 to 45 in good health.

The rearrangement joins TRBV11-3 to TRBJ2-2; 11 nucleotides match TRBD1. The CDR3 totals 18 residues. Trimming removed 5 bases from V and 0 bases from J; junction bases left unmatched: 8. Germline loops: CDR1 SGHNT, CDR2 YENEEA. The CDR3 DNA sequence: TGTGCCAGCAGCCCTTACCCGGGACAGGGGGCGAACACCGGGGAGCTGTTTTTT. It encodes CASSPYPGQGANTGELFF.

V and J are TRBV2 and TRBJ1-2, with D perhaps TRBD1 (5 bases). V lost 8 bases to trimming and J lost 5 bases, with 12 bases between them. This CDR3 contains 12 residues. Per germline, CDR1 SNHLY and CDR2 FYNNEI. CDR3 sequence reads: CASGDYYYGYTF. The CDR3 coding sequence is TGTGCCAGCGGGGACTACTATTATGGCTACACCTTC.

Points on this clone: The sample has other DNA sequences that encode this CDR3 too. V gene TRBV4-1 combines with J gene TRBJ1-1; no firm D call. This CDR3 spans 13 amino acids. Trimming took 1 base from V and 1 from J, leaving 4 bases between them. The germline V gene encodes CDR1 MGHRA and CDR2 YSYEKL. The CDR3 reads CASSQAGNTEAFF. CDR3 sequence (DNA): TGCGCCAGCAGCCAAGCGGGGAACACTGAAGCTTTCTTT.

The chain uses TRBV7-2 and TRBJ2-7; D is uncertain. Germline CDR1 is SGHTA and CDR2 is FQGNSA. The V and J ends lost 2 bases and 1 base respectively, with 6 bases between them. The CDR3 is made up of 13 amino acids. The CDR3 sequence is CASSLWLSYEQYF. The CDR3 region has the DNA TGTGCCAGCAGCTTATGGTTGTCCTACGAGCAGTACTTC.

This chain joins TRBV5-5 and TRBJ2-7; TRBD2 agrees at 7 bases. CDR1 is SGHKS, CDR2 YYEKEE, per germline (reference sequence). This CDR3 contains 15 residues. V lost 4 bases, J lost 0 bases, and 7 bases stayed unmatched. CDR3 nucleotide sequence: TGTGCCAGCAGCCTCACACTAGCGAACTCCTACGAGCAGTACTTC. It specifies CASSLTLANSYEQYF. Full variable domain (remainder filled in from reference TRBV5-5 and TRBJ2-7): DAGVTQSPTHLIKTRGQQVTLRCSPISGHKSVSWYQQVLGQGPQFIFQYYEKEERGRGNFPDRFSARQFPNYSSELNVNALLLGDSALYLCASSLTLANSYEQYFGPGTRLTVT.

The chain links TRBV7-2 to TRBJ2-7; possible D gene TRBD1, 5 bases. The germline gives CDR1 SGHTA, CDR2 FQGNSA. CDR3 size: 13 residues. V was cut by 5 bases and J by 3 bases, with 11 bases left in between. The CDR3 sequence is CASSASTGYEQYF. The CDR3 DNA reads TGTGCCAGCAGCGCCTCCACAGGCTACGAGCAGTACTTC.

The CDR3 bases are TGTGCCAGCAGCGACTTAACCCCCCCCTACGAGCAGTACTTC. Its protein is CASSDLTPPYEQYF. The V and J genes are TRBV27 and TRBJ2-7; no firm D call. Germline V gives CDR1 MNHEY, CDR2 SMNVEV (reference sequence). The CDR3 sequence is 14 residues long. V was clipped by 6 bases and J by 2 bases, with 14 bases between them.

The chain combines TRBV10-3 with TRBJ2-3; TRBD2 agrees at 9 bases. The CDR3 is 18 amino acids. Germline V gives CDR1 ENHRY, CDR2 SYGVKD. J lost 0 bases, V lost 8 bases, and 15 bases had no gene match. CDR3 loop: CAISEREVARYSTDTQYF. CDR3 sequence (DNA): TGTGCCATCTCGGAGCGGGAGGTCGCACGGTACAGCACAGATACGCAGTATTTT.

Remarks on this clone: Other nucleotide sequences from this sample produce the same CDR3. The chain joins TRBV29-1 to TRBJ2-7; D is uncertain. Trimming removed 3 bases at V and 0 bases at J, with 9 bases between. The CDR3 is 13 residues long. Germline assignment: CDR1 SQVTM and CDR2 ANQGSEA. The CDR3 DNA is TGCAGCGTTGAGGCGGAGAGCTCCTACGAGCAGTACTTC. Protein: CSVEAESSYEQYF.

V gene TRBV29-1 combines with J gene TRBJ1-2; tentatively, D is TRBD1 (5 bases). V was trimmed by 4 bases and J by 6 bases, leaving 9 bases between them. There are 11 residues in the CDR3. Germline CDR1 reads SQVTM; CDR2 reads ANQGSEA. As DNA, the CDR3 is TGCAGCGTTGGAACCAGGGATGGCTACACCTTC. Amino acid sequence: CSVGTRDGYTF.

The chain has TRBV7-9 and TRBJ2-7; D possibly matches TRBD1 or TRBD2 (6 bases each). The CDR3 has 16 amino acids. V lost 2 bases to trimming and J lost 5 bases, with 19 bases between them. Germline V gives CDR1 SEHNR, CDR2 FQNEAQ (reference sequence). The CDR3: CASSLPDSGAEHEQYF. The CDR3 region has the DNA TGTGCCAGCAGCTTACCGGATTCGGGGGCGGAACACGAGCAGTACTTC.

The chain's CDR3 is CAISGGQTGGYEQYF. In DNA form, the CDR3 reads TGTGCCATCAGTGGGGGTCAAACAGGGGGCTACGAGCAGTACTTC. The chain carries TRBV10-3 and TRBJ2-7; 8 nucleotides match TRBD1. Germline V gives CDR1 ENHRY, CDR2 SYGVKD. V lost 4 bases to trimming and J lost 3 bases; unmatched junction nucleotides: 8. The CDR3 totals 15 residues.

The gene calls are TRBV14 and TRBJ2-1; unclear D gene. CDR1 and CDR2 (germline): SGHDN, FVKESK. The CDR3 spans 13 residues. Trimming removed 6 bases at V and 3 bases at J, with 9 bases between. CDR3 in amino acids: CASRRTGYNEQFF. In nucleotides, the CDR3 is TGTGCCAGCAGGCGGACGGGCTACAATGAGCAGTTCTTC.

On this clone itself: Other DNA sequences within the sample encode an identical CDR3. The chain carries TRBV11-2 and TRBJ2-7; D is unclear. V lost 1 base to trimming and J lost 4 bases, with 8 bases between them. The CDR3 loop spans 13 amino acids. Germline CDR1 reads SGHAT; CDR2 reads FQNNGV. The CDR3 is CASSLVSSYEQYF. In nucleotides, the CDR3 is TGTGCCAGCAGCTTAGTTTCTAGTTACGAGCAGTACTTC. The whole variable domain, filled in from reference TRBV11-2 and TRBJ2-7, reads EAGVAQSPRYKIIEKRQSVAFWCNPISGHATLYWYQQILGQGPKLLIQFQNNGVVDDSQLPKDRFSAERLKGVDSTLKIQPAKLEDSAVYLCASSLVSSYEQYFGPGTRLTVT.

In DNA form, the CDR3 reads TGTGCCAGCCGTTTAGAGGGTGCCAAAAACATTCAGTACTTC. This sequence encodes CASRLEGAKNIQYF. The rearrangement joins TRBV5-6 to TRBJ2-4; maybe TRBD2 (5 bases). The germline CDR1 and CDR2 sequences are SGHDT and YYEEEE. CDR3 length: 14 residues. V lost 7 bases to trimming and J lost 1 base, with 12 bases between them.

As for this clone: Other DNA sequences in this sample translate to the same CDR3. This chain links TRBV27 with TRBJ2-1, with 12 nucleotides matching TRBD2. V shed 7 bases and J 0 bases; nucleotides not matched to a gene: 4. The CDR3 consists of 16 residues. Germline CDR1 is MNHEY and CDR2 is SMNVEV (reference sequence). The CDR3 spells CASTPGLAGSYNEQFF. The CDR3 DNA reads as TGTGCCAGCACCCCGGGACTAGCGGGCTCCTACAATGAGCAGTTCTTC.

The chain carries TRBV2 and TRBJ2-1; 10 bases are a match to TRBD2. This CDR3 has 16 residues. V was pared by 5 bases and J by 5 bases, with 9 bases of the junction left unmatched. CDR1 is SNHLY and CDR2 is FYNNEI in the germline V gene. The CDR3 sequence is CASSLLTSGINNEQFF. DNA of the CDR3: TGTGCCAGCAGTCTCCTTACTAGCGGGATTAACAATGAGCAGTTCTTC.

J is TRBJ2-7 and V is TRBV11-2, with 7 nucleotides matching TRBD1. The CDR3 is made up of 15 amino acids. Germline V gene sequence: CDR1 SGHAT, CDR2 FQNNGV. The junction had 13 bases not matched to a gene; V was cut back by 8 bases and J by 3 bases. CDR3 region: CASSLGGIPLYEQYF. The CDR3 DNA sequence: TGTGCCAGCTCTCTAGGGGGCATTCCACTCTACGAGCAGTACTTC.

The chain joins TRBV27 to TRBJ2-5; 12 nucleotides match TRBD1. The ends lost 5 bases at V and 5 bases at J; junction bases unmatched: 9. This CDR3 region has 16 residues. Per the germline V gene, CDR1 is MNHEY and CDR2 is SMNVEV (reference sequence). The CDR3, as DNA: TGTGCCAGCAGTCCATCGGGACAGGGGGCGCGGGAGACCCAGTACTTC. Translation: CASSPSGQGARETQYF.

This sequence joins TRBV7-9 and TRBJ2-1; D is perhaps TRBD2 (6 bases). Deletions cut 1 base from V and 15 bases from J, with 13 bases between. Per germline, CDR1 SEHNR and CDR2 FQNEAQ (reference sequence). This CDR3 is 12 amino acids long. The CDR3 loop is CASSLVGTLLFF. The CDR3 DNA follows: TGTGCCAGCAGCTTAGTGGGGACTCTGCTGTTCTTC.

V is TRBV11-2 and J is TRBJ2-1, with 11 bases aligning to TRBD2. The CDR3 sequence is 16 residues long. CDR1 and CDR2 (germline): SGHAT, FQNNGV. Losses at the gene ends were 5 bases for V and 5 bases for J; bases not matched to a gene: 8. The CDR3 loop is CASSKIAGGRHNEQFF. In DNA, the CDR3 is TGTGCCAGCAGCAAAATAGCGGGAGGGAGGCACAATGAGCAGTTCTTC.

V gene TRBV6-6 combines with J gene TRBJ1-5; no clear D gene. Trimming cost V 0 bases and J 0 bases, with 6 bases left between them. This CDR3 has 15 amino acids. CDR1 is MNHNY, CDR2 SVGAGI, per germline (reference sequence). CDR3 amino acids: CASSYSINSNQPQHF. Here the CDR3 DNA reads TGTGCCAGCAGTTACTCGATTAATAGCAATCAGCCCCAGCATTTT.

The chain joins TRBV7-9 to TRBJ2-7; 10 nucleotides agree with TRBD2. Trimming cost V 3 bases and J 0 bases; bases outside gene matches: 11. Per germline, CDR1 SEHNR and CDR2 FQNEAQ (reference sequence). The CDR3 loop spans 18 amino acids. The CDR3 spells CASSFTSGTSDLSYEQYF. Written as DNA, the CDR3 is TGTGCCAGCAGCTTTACATCCGGGACTAGCGATCTCTCCTACGAGCAGTACTTC. The whole variable domain, filled in from reference TRBV7-9 and TRBJ2-7, reads DTGVSQNPRHKITKRGQNVTFRCDPISEHNRLYWYRQTLGQGPEFLTYFQNEAQLEKSRLLSDRFSAERPKGSFSTLEIQRTEQGDSAMYLCASSFTSGTSDLSYEQYFGPGTRLTVT.

The rearrangement links TRBV29-1 to TRBJ1-1; possibly TRBD1 for D (5 bases). The V end was cut by 3 bases, the J end by 6 bases, with 11 bases between. The CDR3 extends over 12 amino acids. Germline V lookup: CDR1 SQVTM, CDR2 ANQGSEA. CDR3 in amino acids: CSVDTEGSEAFF. CDR3 nucleotide sequence: TGCAGCGTTGATACAGAGGGGTCTGAAGCTTTCTTT.

The chain couples TRBV28 to TRBJ1-2; 7 bases fit TRBD1. The CDR3 spans 14 residues. J gave up 6 bases and V 3 bases, and 7 bases lay outside the gene matches. Germline-derived CDR1 and CDR2 are MDHEN and SYDVKM. The CDR3 is CASSFAGGGNGYTF. The CDR3 DNA reads as TGTGCCAGCAGTTTCGCAGGGGGAGGAAATGGCTACACCTTC.

The J gene is TRBJ2-7, the V gene TRBV5-4, with 8 bases identical to TRBD2. Unmatched junction bases numbered 8, after V lost 4 bases and J lost 5 bases. There are 14 residues in the CDR3. The germline gives CDR1 SGHNT, CDR2 YYREEE (reference sequence). The chain's CDR3 is CASSDSGTSNEQYF. For the CDR3, the DNA is TGTGCCAGCAGCGACTCCGGGACTAGTAACGAGCAGTACTTC.

The chain links TRBV10-3 to TRBJ2-7, with D possibly being TRBD1 (6 bases). The CDR3 has 14 residues. V was shortened by 5 bases and J by 2 bases, with 13 bases between the two germline ends. Germline V gives CDR1 ENHRY, CDR2 SYGVKD. CDR3 nucleotide sequence: TGTGCCATCAGTTCGAGACAGGTCACCTACGAGCAGTACTTC. It translates to CAISSRQVTYEQYF.